These 31 T cell receptor beta chains were all obtained from the same sample, sequenced in a study of blood T cell repertoires in COVID-19. Libraries were prepared by immunoSEQ multiplex PCR; TCRdb keeps only in-frame clonotypes and omits some of them. The sample records 200,000 or so clones, 60% to 85% being singletons. Sequenced input: peripheral blood. These receptors originate from a man aged 55 to 69 with active or convalescent COVID-19.

There are a few counts of this clone. The CDR3 DNA reads TGTGCCAGCAGCTTAACACCAACTAACTATGGCTACACCTTC. As protein: CASSLTPTNYGYTF. The V call is TRBV7-2, the J call TRBJ1-2, with no clear D. The germline CDR1 and CDR2 sequences are SGHTA and FQGNSA. Trimming took off 2 bases at V and 0 bases at J, with 7 bases between the two ends. CDR3 length: 14 residues.

The V call is TRBV6-5, the J call TRBJ1-2; TRBD1 might be the D (5 bases). Germline CDR1 reads MNHEY; CDR2 reads SVGAGI. The CDR3 length is 13 residues. Trimming shortened V by 2 bases and J by 5 bases, and 9 bases separated the two germline ends. The CDR3 region is CASSYGTEYGYTF. CDR3 nucleotides: TGTGCCAGCAGTTACGGGACTGAGTATGGCTACACCTTC.

The chain is built from TRBV7-2 and TRBJ2-1; tentatively, D is TRBD1 (7 bases). V dropped 5 bases and J dropped 10 bases, with 9 bases sitting between them. The CDR3 extends over 11 amino acids. CDR1 is SGHTA and CDR2 is FQGNSA in the germline V gene. CDR3 in amino acids: CASSGGGEQFF. CDR3 nucleotide sequence: TGTGCCAGCAGCGGAGGGGGCGAGCAGTTCTTC.

This clone was counted between two and nine times. The V call is TRBV14, the J call TRBJ2-7; D remains ambiguous. V was cut by 6 bases and J by 6 bases, with 9 bases left in between. Germline-derived CDR1 and CDR2 are SGHDN and FVKESK. The CDR3 has 11 amino acids. CDR3 DNA: TGTGCCAGCAGGGATTCGGGCGAGCAGTACTTC. Translation: CASRDSGEQYF. The whole variable domain, filled in from reference TRBV14 and TRBJ2-7, reads EAGVTQFPSHSVIEKGQTVTLRCDPISGHDNLYWYRRVMGKEIKFLLHFVKESKQDESGMPNNRFLAERTGGTYSTLKVQPAELEDSGVYFCASRDSGEQYFGPGTRLTVT.

The chain uses TRBV4-2 and TRBJ2-7; D not certain. The CDR3 loop spans 15 amino acids. Germline CDR1 and CDR2: LGHNA and YNFKEQ. Trimming took off 4 bases at V and 5 bases at J, with 18 bases between the two ends. The CDR3 sequence is CASSLLSNSPDEQYF. In DNA, the CDR3 is TGTGCCAGCAGCCTTCTCTCCAATTCCCCGGACGAGCAGTACTTC.

A single count supports this clone. V is TRBV28 and J is TRBJ1-6; D uncertain. Trimming removed 4 bases at V and 8 bases at J, with 15 bases between. This CDR3 region has 15 residues. CDR1 is MDHEN and CDR2 is SYDVKM in the germline V gene. CDR3 coding DNA: TGTGCCAGCAGTTACCCCGAGCTAACTCATTCACCCCTCCACTTT. Translating gives CASSYPELTHSPLHF.

The rearrangement uses TRBV5-5 and TRBJ2-1; perhaps TRBD2 as D (6 bases). Germline V gene sequence: CDR1 SGHKS, CDR2 YYEKEE (reference sequence). The V gene lost 6 bases and the J gene lost 1 base, with 14 bases spanning the gap. The CDR3 consists of 15 residues. CDR3 nucleotide sequence: TGTGCCAGCACCCCCGATGGGGGGTCCTACAATGAGCAGTTCTTC. Its protein product is CASTPDGGSYNEQFF.

The V gene is TRBV7-2, the J gene TRBJ2-6; 9 bases align to TRBD1. Germline V gives CDR1 SGHTA, CDR2 FQGNSA. The CDR3 totals 16 residues. V gave up 3 bases and J gave up 4 bases; unmatched junction bases: 4. Here the CDR3 DNA reads TGTGCCAGCAGCTTGGGGACAGGGTACGGGGCCAACGTCCTGACTTTC. It encodes CASSLGTGYGANVLTF.

The rearrangement joins TRBV12-3 or TRBV12-4 to TRBJ2-1; D is perhaps TRBD1 (7 bases). CDR3 length equals 13 residues. The V end lost 5 bases, the J end lost 8 bases, and 13 bases lay between the germline ends. In DNA form, the CDR3 reads TGTGCCAGCAGTATCGACAGGGAGGATGAGCAGTTCTTC. This sequence encodes CASSIDREDEQFF.

The chain joins TRBV6-2 or TRBV6-3 to TRBJ1-2; 11 bases agree with TRBD1. Germline values: CDR1 MNHEY, CDR2 SVGEGT. CDR3 length equals 15 residues. The J segment lost 5 bases and the V segment lost 2 bases, leaving 4 bases of the junction unmatched. DNA for the CDR3: TGTGCCAGCAGTTACCCGGGACAGGGGGATTATGGCTACACCTTC. Translation gives CASSYPGQGDYGYTF.

This chain connects TRBV28 to TRBJ2-1; 12 bases align to TRBD2. J lost 2 bases, V lost 3 bases, and 2 bases had no gene match. This CDR3 spans 16 amino acids. In germline, CDR1 is MDHEN, CDR2 SYDVKM. In DNA, the CDR3 is TGTGCCAGCAGTTTGGCTAGCGGGAGGGCCTACAATGAGCAGTTCTTC. Its translation: CASSLASGRAYNEQFF.

The chain is built from TRBV6-2 or TRBV6-3 and TRBJ2-2; D call uncertain. The CDR3 is 15 residues long. V lost 2 bases, J lost 2 bases, and 9 bases lay in between. Germline V CDR1 and CDR2: MNHEY, SVGEGT. The CDR3 here is CASSYDRVNTGELFF. The CDR3 coding sequence is TGTGCCAGCAGTTACGATCGCGTTAACACCGGGGAGCTGTTTTTT.

V and J are TRBV11-3 and TRBJ2-1; TRBD2 is a possible D gene (6 bases). V was clipped by 4 bases and J by 0 bases, with 10 bases between them. CDR1 is SGHNT, CDR2 YENEEA, per germline. The CDR3 spans 15 residues. In DNA, the CDR3 is TGTGCCAGCAGCTCCCGGGAGAGCTCCTACAATGAGCAGTTCTTC. This gives the protein CASSSRESSYNEQFF.

The V call is TRBV6-5, the J call TRBJ2-7; possibly TRBD2 for D (5 bases). CDR3 size: 14 residues. Per germline, CDR1 MNHEY and CDR2 SVGAGI. The V end was cut by 0 bases, the J end by 2 bases, with 8 bases between. CDR3 residues: CASSYSGGPYEQYF. CDR3 in DNA: TGTGCCAGCAGTTACTCCGGAGGACCCTACGAGCAGTACTTC.

CDR3 amino acids: CASSYPAPGLHQETQYF. CDR3 nucleotides: TGTGCCAGCAGTTACCCCGCTCCGGGACTACATCAAGAGACCCAGTACTTC. The chain carries TRBV6-2 or TRBV6-3 and TRBJ2-5, with 7 nucleotides matching TRBD2. This CDR3 comprises 17 residues. Germline lookup yields CDR1 MNHEY and CDR2 SVGEGT. The trim removed 2 bases at V and 2 bases at J, leaving 11 bases unmatched.

This clone was observed at least ten times. The chain couples TRBV6-5 to TRBJ1-2; 8 bases are a match to TRBD1. The germline gives CDR1 MNHEY, CDR2 SVGAGI. V lost 6 bases, J lost 6 bases, and 6 bases stayed unmatched. This CDR3 region has 13 residues. CDR3 sequence (DNA): TGTGCCAGCAGCACCGGACAGGGAAATGGCTACACCTTC. This codes for CASSTGQGNGYTF.

CDR3 coding DNA: TGTGCCAGCAGTTTATGGGCAGGCGCGAACACCGGGGAGCTGTTTTTT. Translation gives CASSLWAGANTGELFF. The chain is built from TRBV28 and TRBJ2-2; D remains ambiguous. From germline, CDR1 is MDHEN and CDR2 SYDVKM. The CDR3 is made up of 16 amino acids. V lost 0 bases to trimming and J lost 0 bases, with 8 bases between them.

The genes are TRBV12-3 or TRBV12-4 and TRBJ1-2, with 7 bases fitting TRBD1. The length of the CDR3 is 12 residues. J lost 9 bases, V lost 5 bases, and 6 bases had no gene match. CDR3 sequence reads: CASSEQGLSYTF. The DNA of the CDR3 is TGTGCCAGCAGTGAACAGGGGCTAAGCTACACCTTC.

This chain connects TRBV4-3 to TRBJ1-2; possibly TRBD1 for D (6 bases). Germline lookup yields CDR1 LGHNA and CDR2 YSLEER. V was pared by 4 bases and J by 7 bases, with 16 bases between. This CDR3 has 14 residues. The CDR3 loop is CASSPSLTGFGYTF. CDR3 DNA: TGCGCCAGCAGCCCTAGTTTAACAGGGTTTGGCTACACCTTC.

This clone has just one count. This chain joins TRBV7-9 and TRBJ2-5, with TRBD2 as a possible D gene (6 bases). V lost 5 bases, J lost 2 bases, and 24 bases lay in between. Germline values: CDR1 SEHNR, CDR2 FQNEAQ (reference sequence). The CDR3 runs to 18 residues. CDR3 coding DNA: TGTGCCAGCAGCCCTAAAGGGGCGGGGTCCCTACTACAAGAGACCCAGTACTTC. Its translation: CASSPKGAGSLLQETQYF.

This chain joins TRBV12-5 and TRBJ2-1; perhaps TRBD2 as D (6 bases). The germline gives CDR1 LGHNT, CDR2 FRNRAP. The V gene lost 6 bases and the J gene lost 9 bases, with 21 bases spanning the gap. This CDR3 is built from 15 residues. The CDR3 region is CASGVDTGEHVEQFF. CDR3 DNA: TGTGCTAGTGGAGTTGACACGGGGGAGCATGTTGAGCAGTTCTTC.

The chain couples TRBV7-9 to TRBJ2-5; a weak D match, TRBD2 (5 bases). Trimming took 5 bases from V and 5 from J, leaving 12 bases between them. The germline V gene encodes CDR1 SEHNR and CDR2 FQNEAQ (reference sequence). This CDR3 has 13 amino acids. CDR3 bases: TGTGCCAGCAGCCGGGGTAGAAGGGAGACCCAGTACTTC. It is translated as CASSRGRRETQYF.

This chain connects TRBV2 to TRBJ2-3; TRBD2 matches at 14 bases. After removal of 8 bases from V and 5 bases from J, the junction contained 18 bases not matched to a gene. The CDR3 totals 19 residues. CDR1 and CDR2 (germline): SNHLY, FYNNEI. The CDR3 here is CASLEQKPGLAGVGDTQYF. CDR3 nucleotides: TGTGCCAGCCTCGAGCAAAAACCGGGACTAGCGGGAGTGGGAGATACGCAGTATTTT.

This clone was found once. The CDR3 sequence: CASTQTVSNTEAFF. The CDR3 DNA sequence: TGTGCCAGTACCCAGACAGTCTCAAACACTGAAGCTTTCTTT. This sequence joins TRBV19 and TRBJ1-1; a possible D gene is TRBD1 (5 bases). Germline V gives CDR1 LNHDA, CDR2 SQIVND (reference sequence). V was clipped by 7 bases and J by 2 bases, with 14 bases between them. CDR3 size: 14 residues.

CDR3 bases: TGTGCCAGCAACGGGACTAGCGGGAGTAGTAATGAGCAGTTCTTC. This codes for CASNGTSGSSNEQFF. This rearrangement joins TRBV3-1 (or the pseudogene TRBV3-2) to TRBJ2-1; TRBD2 matches at 14 bases. The CDR3 covers 15 residues. J lost 7 bases, V lost 7 bases, and 6 bases had no gene match. Germline loops: CDR1 LGHDT, CDR2 YNNKEL (reference sequence).

V usage is TRBV7-2 and J usage is TRBJ1-3, with unresolved D. Germline CDR1 reads SGHTA; CDR2 reads FQGNSA. The CDR3 runs to 14 residues. The ends were cut back, 1 base at V and 4 bases at J, with 8 bases in the middle. CDR3 coding DNA: TGTGCCAGCAGCTTAGGGGCTCAAGGAAACACCATATATTTT. It translates to CASSLGAQGNTIYF.

The rearrangement uses TRBV6-4 and TRBJ2-1; TRBD1 matches 11 bases. Looked up from germline, CDR1 is MRHNA and CDR2 is SNTAGT. The CDR3 length is 14 residues. V shed 5 bases, J shed 6 bases, and the junction held 3 bases outside the gene matches. The CDR3 is CASSTGTGGNEQFF. The CDR3 bases are TGTGCCAGCAGTACTGGGACAGGGGGCAATGAGCAGTTCTTC.

The J gene is TRBJ2-2, the V gene TRBV5-1; no clear D. Germline-derived CDR1 and CDR2 are SGHRS and YFSETQ. This CDR3 comprises 15 residues. The V end lost 2 bases, the J end lost 4 bases, and 12 bases lay between the germline ends. The CDR3 nucleotides are TGCGCCAGCAGCTTAGAAGCGTTAGGCACCGGGGAGCTGTTTTTT. Protein product: CASSLEALGTGELFF.

The CDR3 here is CAISETQGHEQYF. In nucleotides, the CDR3 is TGTGCCATCAGTGAGACACAGGGCCACGAGCAGTACTTC. The gene calls are TRBV10-3 and TRBJ2-7, with D maybe TRBD1 (6 bases). The CDR3 totals 13 residues. V was pared by 2 bases and J by 5 bases, with 10 bases between. Germline CDR1 ENHRY, CDR2 SYGVKD.

This rearrangement joins TRBV7-9 to TRBJ2-1; D possibly corresponds to TRBD1 (6 bases). The V end was cut by 1 base, the J end by 2 bases, with 12 bases between. CDR1 is SEHNR, CDR2 FQNEAQ, per germline (reference sequence). This CDR3 contains 16 residues. The CDR3 sequence is CASSLGTDGPYNEQFF. DNA for the CDR3: TGTGCCAGCAGCTTAGGGACAGACGGTCCCTACAATGAGCAGTTCTTC.

V is TRBV6-5 and J is TRBJ2-7; 9 bases map to TRBD1. Germline CDR1 MNHEY, CDR2 SVGAGI. Losses at the gene ends were 10 bases for V and 1 base for J; bases not matched to a gene: 5. This CDR3 contains 13 residues. In nucleotides, the CDR3 is TGTGCCATAGGCGGGACAGGGTCCTACGAGCAGTACTTC. Its protein product is CAIGGTGSYEQYF.